These 29 T cell receptor beta chains came from one sample sequenced in a study of T cells in Graves' hyperthyroidism and ophthalmopathy. Template material for amplifying TCR beta CDR3 regions consisted of RNA transcripts. The TCR CDR3 first-round RT-PCR relied on the HTBI primer set. MiXCR, applied by TCRdb to the multiplex PCR reads, yields one record per CDR3 protein. This sample has some 530,000 distinct CDR3 sequences, with under 25% found just once. The sequencing sample was made of blood. These receptor sequences come from a woman aged 70-85 years with Graves' ophthalmopathy.

This chain joins TRBV20-1 and TRBJ2-7; D possibly matches TRBD1 or TRBD2 (5 bases each). Per germline, CDR1 DFQATT and CDR2 SNEGSKA (reference sequence). There are 16 residues in the CDR3. Trimming shortened V by 8 bases and J by 3 bases, and 26 bases separated the two germline ends. The CDR3 here is CSPGALAPLRYYEQYF. CDR3 coding DNA: TGCAGTCCCGGGGCTCTAGCACCACTAAGGTACTACGAGCAGTACTTC.

J is TRBJ2-3 and V is TRBV29-1, with 12 bases fitting TRBD2. CDR1 and CDR2 (germline): SQVTM, ANQGSEA. The CDR3 is made up of 16 amino acids. V lost 4 bases to trimming and J lost 0 bases; unmatched junction nucleotides: 5. CDR3 amino acids: CSVASGTSGSTDTQYF. The DNA of the CDR3 is TGCAGCGTTGCCTCCGGGACTAGCGGGAGCACAGATACGCAGTATTTT.

V and J are TRBV4-2 and TRBJ2-4, with D maybe TRBD1 (6 bases). Trimming took off 0 bases at V and 6 bases at J, with 12 bases between the two ends. The germline gives CDR1 LGHNA, CDR2 YNFKEQ. This CDR3 region has 15 residues. The CDR3 protein is CASSQELARGNIQYF. CDR3 DNA: TGTGCCAGCAGCCAAGAGCTAGCCAGGGGAAACATTCAGTACTTC.

This clonotype has more than one count but fewer than ten. V usage is TRBV4-1 and J usage is TRBJ1-1; 7 nucleotides match TRBD1. Germline V gene lookup returns CDR1 MGHRA and CDR2 YSYEKL. The trim removed 2 bases at V and 10 bases at J, leaving 4 bases unmatched. The CDR3 consists of 12 residues. This chain's CDR3 is CASSQPTGPAFF. CDR3 in DNA: TGCGCCAGCAGCCAACCGACAGGGCCAGCTTTCTTT.

V is TRBV6-1 and J is TRBJ2-1; possibly TRBD1 or TRBD2 for D (5 bases each). CDR3 length equals 18 residues. Deletions cut 1 base from V and 12 bases from J, with 28 bases between. CDR1 and CDR2 from the germline V gene are MNHNS and SASEGT. CDR3 protein: CASSEERSGHPTRFRQFF. The CDR3 bases are TGTGCCAGCAGTGAAGAAAGGTCGGGGCACCCAACGAGATTTAGGCAGTTCTTC.

This clonotype was observed a handful of times. The junction does not match germline at one end; this may be a read error. The chain is built from TRBV6-1 and TRBJ2-5; 8 nucleotides agree with TRBD1. Germline CDR1 reads MNHNS; CDR2 reads SASEGT. The CDR3 contains 15 residues. The CDR3 sequence: CASREGAGGKETQYF. DNA of the CDR3: TGTGCCAGCAGGGAAGGGGCAGGGGGCAAAGAGACCCAGTACTTC.

This clonotype was detected only once. Germline and junction disagree at one end, which may indicate a read error. The rearrangement links TRBV6-2 or TRBV6-3 to TRBJ1-5; D ambiguous. Germline V gene sequence: CDR1 MNHEY, CDR2 SVGEGT. CDR3 length: 17 residues. CDR3 in amino acids: CASSYGVSGFANQLQHF. The CDR3 bases are TGTGCCAGCAGTTACGGGGTTTCGGGGTTCGCTAATCAGCTCCAGCATTTT.

The chain employs TRBV2 and TRBJ2-6; 7 bases fit TRBD2. CDR3 size: 16 residues. V shed 6 bases and J 0 bases; nucleotides not matched to a gene: 5. Germline CDR1 is SNHLY and CDR2 is FYNNEI. CDR3 residues: CASRGGSTSGANVLTF. The CDR3 region has the DNA TGTGCCAGCAGGGGGGGGTCTACCTCTGGGGCCAACGTCCTGACTTTC.

V usage is TRBV28 and J usage is TRBJ2-5, with 11 positions matching TRBD2. CDR3 length: 16 residues. Per the germline V gene, CDR1 is MDHEN and CDR2 is SYDVKM. Trimming cost V 4 bases and J 5 bases; bases outside gene matches: 9. CDR3 sequence reads: CASSWYALAGGETQYF. The CDR3 DNA sequence: TGTGCCAGCAGTTGGTATGCGCTAGCGGGAGGCGAGACCCAGTACTTC.

The chain links TRBV6-1 to TRBJ2-5, with unresolved D. V lost 5 bases and J lost 5, with 9 bases in between. This CDR3 region has 12 residues. The germline CDR1 and CDR2 sequences are MNHNS and SASEGT. CDR3 amino acids: CASSLNSETQYF. The CDR3 DNA is TGTGCCAGCAGTCTAAACTCGGAGACCCAGTACTTC.

The table lists this clonotype with a few counts. The chain carries TRBV29-1 and TRBJ2-7; D is possibly TRBD1 (5 bases). Germline V gene data show CDR1 as SQVTM and CDR2 as ANQGSEA. V dropped 1 base and J dropped 2 bases, with 15 bases sitting between them. The CDR3 is made up of 15 amino acids. The CDR3 here is CSVEGGVQATYEQYF. CDR3 coding DNA: TGCAGCGTTGAAGGGGGCGTACAGGCCACCTACGAGCAGTACTTC.

The chain recombines TRBV7-3 with TRBJ1-1; 8 nucleotides match TRBD1. V was clipped by 1 base and J by 1 base; unmatched bases: 2. The CDR3 sequence is 15 residues long. Germline lookup yields CDR1 SGHTA and CDR2 FQGTGA. CDR3 residues: CASSLRQGQNTEAFF. The DNA for the CDR3 is TGTGCCAGCAGCTTAAGACAGGGGCAGAACACTGAAGCTTTCTTT.

This clonotype was observed a few times. The chain combines TRBV7-2 with TRBJ2-7; 7 positions agree with TRBD1. CDR1 and CDR2 (germline): SGHTA, FQGNSA. Trimming took 2 bases from V and 1 from J; bases not matched to a gene: 8. This CDR3 region has 16 residues. The CDR3: CASSLSGTDLSYEQYF. CDR3 bases: TGTGCCAGCAGCTTATCGGGGACAGATCTTTCCTACGAGCAGTACTTC.

This clonotype was recorded at least ten times. The chain has TRBV12-3 or TRBV12-4 and TRBJ2-3; no definite D call. V was shortened by 2 bases and J by 0 bases, with 9 bases between the two germline ends. This CDR3 is built from 15 residues. The CDR3 DNA reads TGTGCCAGCAGTTTAAACAGTCCCAGCACAGATACGCAGTATTTT. It encodes CASSLNSPSTDTQYF.

The V call is TRBV15, the J call TRBJ2-1; D possibly corresponds to TRBD2 (6 bases). This CDR3 has 15 residues. Trimming left V 5 bases short and J 13 bases short, with 24 bases between. The germline gives CDR1 LNHNV, CDR2 YYDKDF (reference sequence). The CDR3 nucleotides read TGTGCCACCAGCGCCTGGACTACGGACAAGATCTTCCAGTTCTTC. It is translated as CATSAWTTDKIFQFF.

This clonotype showed up just a few times. J is TRBJ1-1 and V is TRBV20-1; a weak D match, TRBD1 (5 bases). The CDR3 consists of 16 residues. The V gene lost 2 bases and the J gene lost 0 bases, with 16 bases spanning the gap. The germline V gene has CDR1 DFQATT and CDR2 SNEGSKA (reference sequence). Written as DNA, the CDR3 is TGCAGTGCTAGACAGGGTAGCCGGACAATGAACACTGAAGCTTTCTTT. Protein: CSARQGSRTMNTEAFF.

This clonotype was recorded at least ten times. The V and J genes are TRBV28 and TRBJ1-4, with 7 bases lining up with TRBD1. The germline gives CDR1 MDHEN, CDR2 SYDVKM. The CDR3 totals 16 residues. The junction had 8 bases not matched to a gene; V was cut back by 5 bases and J by 2 bases. Here the CDR3 DNA reads TGTGCCAGCAGTCGACAGGGATTATCGACTAATGAAAAACTGTTTTTT. As protein: CASSRQGLSTNEKLFF.

V gene TRBV3-1 combines with J gene TRBJ2-1; the match to TRBD1 covers 10 bases. The ends lost 3 bases at V and 4 bases at J; junction bases unmatched: 3. Germline V gives CDR1 LGHDT, CDR2 YNNKEL (reference sequence). The CDR3 length is 15 residues. CDR3 in DNA: TGTGCCAGCAGCCAGGTGGGACAGGGGTACAATGAGCAGTTCTTC. Translated, it gives CASSQVGQGYNEQFF.

This chain connects TRBV9 to TRBJ2-7; perhaps TRBD1 as D (5 bases). The CDR3 covers 16 residues. Germline V lookup: CDR1 SGDLS, CDR2 YYNGEE. V lost 0 bases, J lost 7 bases, and 20 bases lay in between. CDR3 protein: CASSVASDPDKGEQYF. CDR3 in DNA: TGTGCCAGCAGCGTAGCGTCGGACCCCGATAAGGGGGAGCAGTACTTC. Drawing the rest from reference TRBV9 and TRBJ2-7, the complete variable domain is DSGVTQTPKHLITATGQRVTLRCSPRSGDLSVYWYQQSLDQGLQFLIQYYNGEERAKGNILERFSAQQFPDLHSELNLSSLELGDSALYFCASSVASDPDKGEQYFGPGTRLTVT.

This chain links TRBV6-1 with TRBJ2-1; possible D gene TRBD2, 5 bases. This CDR3 region has 15 residues. Trimming took off 2 bases at V and 3 bases at J, with 11 bases between the two ends. The germline gives CDR1 MNHNS, CDR2 SASEGT. CDR3: CASSESPGNYNEQFF. The CDR3 DNA reads TGTGCCAGCAGTGAATCACCGGGAAACTACAATGAGCAGTTCTTC.

This clonotype came up a few times. This chain uses TRBV6-9 with TRBJ2-5; the match to TRBD2 covers 14 bases. The germline V gene has CDR1 MNHGY and CDR2 SVAAGI. The J segment lost 3 bases and the V segment lost 4 bases, leaving 4 bases of the junction unmatched. CDR3 length: 16 residues. CDR3 in DNA: TGTGCCAGCAGTTTGACTAGCGGGAGGGTTGAAGAGACCCAGTACTTC. It encodes CASSLTSGRVEETQYF.

This clonotype has ten or more counts. CDR3 in amino acids: CASSLKKGNTIYF. The DNA for the CDR3 is TGTGCCAGCAGCCTAAAAAAAGGAAACACCATATATTTT. This chain connects TRBV2 to TRBJ1-3; D call uncertain. Trimming removed 6 bases at V and 4 bases at J, with 10 bases between. Germline CDR1 reads SNHLY; CDR2 reads FYNNEI. There are 13 residues in the CDR3.

The CDR3 coding sequence is TGTGCCAGCAGCTCCCCGCCGGCAGGCGGAAACATTCAGTACTTC. This translates into CASSSPPAGGNIQYF. The chain joins TRBV7-2 to TRBJ2-4; no reliable D call. The germline V and J ends were trimmed by 4 bases and 6 bases, with 16 bases remaining between them. The CDR3 runs 15 residues. Germline V gene data show CDR1 as SGHTA and CDR2 as FQGNSA.

The chain joins TRBV27 to TRBJ2-1; 8 nucleotides agree with TRBD2. Germline-derived CDR1 and CDR2 are MNHEY and SMNVEV (reference sequence). With 5 bases clipped from V and 5 bases from J, the junction kept 5 bases outside the gene matches. CDR3 length: 14 residues. The chain's CDR3 is CASSSSGTHNEQFF. The CDR3 DNA is TGTGCCAGCAGTAGTAGCGGGACGCACAATGAGCAGTTCTTC.

This clonotype was detected once. The chain is built from TRBV18 and TRBJ2-7; maybe TRBD2 (5 bases). Trimming pared 0 bases from V and 5 bases from J, leaving 8 bases between. The germline V gene encodes CDR1 KGHSH and CDR2 LQKENI. This CDR3 is 13 amino acids long. CDR3 nucleotides: TGTGCCAGCTCACCACCGATGGGAGACGAGCAGTACTTC. Translated: CASSPPMGDEQYF.

This clonotype came up a few times. This chain links TRBV18 with TRBJ1-1; D is uncertain. Germline V gene data show CDR1 as KGHSH and CDR2 as LQKENI. The CDR3 is 13 residues long. V was shortened by 3 bases and J by 5 bases, with 10 bases between the two germline ends. The CDR3 region is CASSPPVGTEAFF. In nucleotides, the CDR3 is TGTGCCAGCTCACCCCCCGTGGGGACTGAAGCTTTCTTT.

This clonotype was found many times. The rearrangement links TRBV6-6 to TRBJ2-2; D not resolved. Germline V CDR1 and CDR2: MNHNY, SVGAGI (reference sequence). The V end was cut by 2 bases, the J end by 0 bases, with 1 base between. This CDR3 spans 13 amino acids. DNA for the CDR3: TGTGCCAGCAGTTACGCGAACACCGGGGAGCTGTTTTTT. Amino acid sequence: CASSYANTGELFF.

A word on this clonotype: A much bigger clone sits one base away, suggesting this may be a read error. V and J are TRBV2 and TRBJ2-7; D may be TRBD1 (6 bases). Germline V lookup: CDR1 SNHLY, CDR2 FYNNEI. The length of the CDR3 is 15 residues. The chain's CDR3 is CASSQQGSSSHEQYF. As DNA, the CDR3 is TGTGCCAGCAGTCAACAGGGCAGCAGCTCCCACGAGCAGTACTTC. Supplemented by reference TRBV2 and TRBJ2-7, the full variable domain reads EPEVTQTPSHQVTQMGQEVILRCVPISNHLYFYWYRQILGQKVEFLVSFYNNEISEKSEIFDDQFSVERPDGSNFTLKIRSTKLEDSAMYFCASSQQGSSSHEQYFGPGTRLTVT.

In its sample, this clonotype was seen a few times. The rearrangement joins TRBV7-9 to TRBJ2-1, with D hard to call. The length of the CDR3 is 13 residues. V dropped 1 base and J dropped 5 bases, with 6 bases sitting between them. Germline V gene sequence: CDR1 SEHNR, CDR2 FQNEAQ (reference sequence). The CDR3 region has the DNA TGTGCCAGCAGCTTAGTGTGGGACAATGAGCAGTTCTTC. It yields the protein CASSLVWDNEQFF.